A single sample is the source of the 8 T cell receptor beta chains below, sequenced in a study of T cells in women clearing cervical HPV infection. Sequencing used immunoSEQ multiplex PCR; TCRdb keeps in-frame clones, though not all of them. This sample's clone table lists roughly 37,000 clones. Sequences were obtained from blood buffy coat. These receptors were obtained from a woman aged 18-70 years with a cervical HPV16 infection that either progressed to CIN3+ or cleared (not recorded which).

For this clone: Read coverage stops 3 residues before the CDR3 terminus; the germline J gene supplies the remainder. The chain couples TRBV7-2 to TRBJ1-6; D possibly corresponds to TRBD1 (5 bases). Trimming stripped 5 bases from V and 12 bases from J, with 14 bases between. The CDR3 extends over 13 amino acids. Germline CDR1 is SGHTA and CDR2 is FQGNSA. This CDR3 is CASSPPRRGPLHF. CDR3 bases read: TGTGCCAGCAGCCCACCGCGGAGGGGACCC.

Note on this clone: The read ends 3 residues before the CDR3 terminus; that terminus is restored from the germline J gene. The chain combines TRBV2 with TRBJ1-5; D not certain. The CDR3 has 13 residues. Germline V gives CDR1 SNHLY, CDR2 FYNNEI. Trimming took 0 bases from V and 5 from J, leaving 5 bases between them. The CDR3 DNA, read in part, is TGTGCCAGCAGTGAAGCGTGGCATCAGCCC. This gives the protein CASSEAWHQP. The entire CDR3 protein is CASSEAWHQPQHF.

Of note for this clone: The read comes to an end 3 residues before the CDR3 does, leaving the germline J gene to fill in the end. This chain connects TRBV19 to TRBJ1-2, with 8 bases lining up with TRBD1. Germline lookup yields CDR1 LNHDA and CDR2 SQIVND (reference sequence). The CDR3 extends over 16 amino acids. CDR3 bases read: TGTGCCAGTAGAACACCTCAACGACAGGGGTTTGGGGAC. Protein: CASRTPQRQGFGD. From start to end, the CDR3 is CASRTPQRQGFGDYTF.

The part of the CDR3 DNA that was read is TGTGCCAGCAGCTTAGTTCTTGGGCTCGGACAGCAAGAGACC. It yields the protein CASSLVLGLGQQET. In full, the CDR3 reads CASSLVLGLGQQETQYF. The gene calls are TRBV7-6 and TRBJ2-5, with D maybe TRBD1 (6 bases). Coverage ceases 3 residues before the CDR3 finishes, and the germline J gene fills in the end. V was clipped by 1 base and J by 2 bases, with 17 bases between them. Germline CDR1 is SGHVS and CDR2 is FNYEAQ. The CDR3 is 17 residues long.

Of note for this clone: The CDR3 end lies 3 residues beyond the end of the read and is filled in from the germline J gene. Other DNA sequences in the sample encode the same CDR3. The gene calls are TRBV7-8 and TRBJ1-2; no definite D call. In germline, CDR1 is SGHVS, CDR2 FQNEAQ. The CDR3 loop spans 13 amino acids. The sequenced part of the CDR3 DNA is TGTGCCAGCAGCTTAAGTCCCGTCTACGAC. Its protein is CASSLSPVYD. The whole CDR3 protein reads CASSLSPVYDYTF.

On this clone: The sequenced fragment ends 3 residues before the CDR3 boundary, so the rest is inferred from the germline J gene. This chain joins TRBV7-9 and TRBJ1-2; D gene uncertain. The CDR3 covers 14 residues. Germline lookup yields CDR1 SEHNR and CDR2 FQNEAQ (reference sequence). Here the CDR3 reads CASSEGLPLLDYTF. The DNA read from the CDR3 is TGTGCCAGCAGCGAAGGACTCCCCCTGTTGGAC.

For this clone: The CDR3 end falls 3 residues outside the read, so it is completed with the germline J gene. The chain uses TRBV30 and TRBJ1-1; D gene unclear. Germline CDR1 and CDR2: GTSNPN and SVGIG (reference sequence). The CDR3 has 12 amino acids. CDR3: CAWSPSGNEAFF. The sequenced part of the CDR3 DNA is TGTGCCTGGAGTCCGTCAGGAAATGAG.

CDR3 DNA (partial): TGTGCCAGCAGTCAACCCGACAGGGCGACTGGAAACACC. It encodes CASSQPDRATGNT. The CDR3 in its entirety is CASSQPDRATGNTIYF. The J gene is TRBJ1-3, the V gene TRBV28; 7 positions agree with TRBD1. Read data end 3 residues before the CDR3 end; the end is taken from the germline J gene. V lost 5 bases to trimming and J lost 2 bases; unmatched junction nucleotides: 9. Germline values: CDR1 MDHEN, CDR2 SYDVKM. The CDR3 consists of 16 residues.